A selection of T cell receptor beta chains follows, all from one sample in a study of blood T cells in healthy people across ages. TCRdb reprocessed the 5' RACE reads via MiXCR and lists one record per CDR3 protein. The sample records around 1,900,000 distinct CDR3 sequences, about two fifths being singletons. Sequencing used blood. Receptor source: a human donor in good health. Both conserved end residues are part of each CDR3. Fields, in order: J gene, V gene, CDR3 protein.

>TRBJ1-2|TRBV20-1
CSAPAFWTGHPYGYTF
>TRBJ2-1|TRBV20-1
CSAPAQRLAGIYNEQFF
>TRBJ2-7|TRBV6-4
CASSFSGAYNEQYF
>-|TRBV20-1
CSARFFRGDRTNVETQYF
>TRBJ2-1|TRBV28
CASSLRAYVGNEQFF
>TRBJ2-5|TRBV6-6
CASGTLQETQYF
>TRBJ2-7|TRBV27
CASSYSQGANSYEQYF
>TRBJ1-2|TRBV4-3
CASSQVWGQLEGYTF
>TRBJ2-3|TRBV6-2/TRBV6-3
CASSYSPGFDTQYF
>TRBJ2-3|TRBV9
CASSPVGGDGLDTQYF
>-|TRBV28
CASSPPGGGVYEQYF
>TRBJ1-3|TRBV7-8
CASSLLRGNTIYF
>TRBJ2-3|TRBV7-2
CASSSPGPPFAQYF
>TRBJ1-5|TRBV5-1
CAGSFRTGNQPQHF
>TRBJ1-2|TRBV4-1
CASSRPDIFDGYTF
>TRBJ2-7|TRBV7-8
CASSSNRGQGEQYF
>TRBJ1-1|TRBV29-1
CSVNGQGTTEAFF
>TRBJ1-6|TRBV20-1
CSARTGPTQGLLFRSPLHF
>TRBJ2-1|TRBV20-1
CSARGGLSYNEQFF
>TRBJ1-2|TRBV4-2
CASSRPDSRYGYTF
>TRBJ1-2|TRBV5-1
CASSLAWEGGYTF
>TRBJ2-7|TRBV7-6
CASSPTAHKRGVYEQYF
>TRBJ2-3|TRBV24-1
CATSSSRNRGRGDTQYF
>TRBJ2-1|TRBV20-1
CSATPGTGGHNEQFF
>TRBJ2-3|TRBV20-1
CSALTGPPQDTQYF
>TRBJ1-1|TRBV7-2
CASSLGQTKNTEAFF
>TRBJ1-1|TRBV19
CASSISLRGNTEAFF
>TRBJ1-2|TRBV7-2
CASSSSRANYGYTF
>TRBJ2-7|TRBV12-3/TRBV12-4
CASSFELGSYEQYF
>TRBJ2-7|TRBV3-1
CASSRPGQDYEQYF
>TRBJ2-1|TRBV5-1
CASSLANIDYNEQFF
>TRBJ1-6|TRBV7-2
CASSGAGVSPLHF
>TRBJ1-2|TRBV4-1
CASSQVGDTIYGYTF
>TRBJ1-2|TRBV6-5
CASSGGAGGLSGYTF
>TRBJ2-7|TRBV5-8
CASSSGTSRFSYEQYF
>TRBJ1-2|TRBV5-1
CASSGGQGLVGYTF
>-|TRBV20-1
CSATYGTQHYEQYF